One T cell receptor (beta chain) is described in this entry. Its specificity is not known. The authors ran a second PCR of about 6 to 11 cycles using a sample-barcoded 5' primer and a J-beta primer mix. Every sample gave at least 3 million paired-end reads containing CDR3. MiXCR was run by TCRdb on the 5' RACE reads, yielding one entry per CDR3 protein. The sample includes about 580,000 distinct CDR3 sequences, roughly 48% of them seen just once. The data derive from a study of blood T cells in healthy people across ages. Looked up from germline, CDR1 is MNHEY and CDR2 is SVGEGT. CDR3 length equals 16 residues. Unmatched junction bases numbered 10, after V lost 5 bases and J lost 5 bases. Each donor's blood draw was approximately 10 milliliters of peripheral blood. Overall study findings and caveats: Greater diversity and more naive CD4+ cells were seen in long-lived donors than in aged donors. Observed TCR beta diversity per million T cells went down as age went up. This fall followed a roughly linear course with age.

The source of this sequence is a man aged 80 or over in good health. Sequenced material: blood. The chain employs TRBV6-2 or TRBV6-3 and TRBJ2-5, with 11 bases lining up with TRBD2. CDR3 in DNA: TGTGCCAGCAGTGTAATAGCGGGAGGGCCGTCGGAGACCCAGTACTTC. It specifies CASSVIAGGPSETQYF.